This TCR beta chain was sequenced for a study of shared clonotypes between healthy human individuals. The CDR3 sequence is 19 residues long. Trimming removed 2 bases at V and 1 base at J, with 25 bases between. Germline-derived CDR1 and CDR2 are SGHDT and YYEEEE. As for this clone: Its specificity is not known.

Sequencing used immunoSEQ multiplex PCR; TCRdb keeps in-frame clones, though not all of them. The repertoire includes hundreds of thousands of clones, around 67% of them detected once, and over 1.5% sits in the top ten. Findings of the study overall: A reduction in generation probabilities was seen for non-shared clonotypes relative to those shared by all four donors. Inspection by rarefaction showed sorted-subset sequencing to be incomplete despite large depth. Larger estimated richness was generally recorded for naive subsets relative to memory subsets.

The chain is built from TRBV5-6 and TRBJ2-7, with D tentatively TRBD2 (6 bases). Sequenced: memory CD4+ T cells sorted from blood. Subset: CD45RA-negative fraction. This receptor was obtained from a woman aged 25 to 45 in good health. CDR3 loop: CASSFFIDSSSTSSYEQYF. The CDR3 coding sequence is TGTGCCAGCAGCTTCTTCATCGACAGCTCCTCGACTAGTTCCTACGAGCAGTACTTC.